The clone carrying this TCR beta chain ranks as large (0.1 to 1%). Its target is unknown. Original processing methods: A distant-metastasis classifier for papillary thyroid cancer was built using CDR3 differences across clinicopathological groups. MiXCR reprocessed the PCR reads for TCRdb. The V and J calls here are based on TCRdb, not the publication. Of roughly 8,700 clones listed, about 30% are singletons. Germline CDR1 MNHNS, CDR2 SASEGT. V was trimmed by 7 bases and J by 6 bases, leaving 16 bases between them. The CDR3 extends over 15 amino acids. Until they underwent thyroid surgery, no patient had received any treatment. The data stem from a study of metastatic and nonmetastatic thyroid tumors. Study context: The study looked at repertoires side by side in blood and in tumor or nodule tissue from malignant and benign thyroid patients. General observations from the study: For both blood and tumor, malignant thyroid tumors reportedly showed significantly higher TCR beta diversity than benign nodules did.

The chain is built from TRBV6-1 and TRBJ1-6; possibly TRBD1 for D (5 bases). This receptor was taken from a female donor with papillary thyroid cancer or a benign thyroid nodule (not recorded which). Some clones in this sample may be carry-over from other donors' samples. Source material: tumor tissue. This CDR3 reads CASIPSGGSNSPLHF. DNA for the CDR3: TGTGCCAGCATCCCCTCGGGGGGGAGTAATTCACCCCTCCACTTT.